This T cell receptor beta chain was recovered during a study of OX40 agonist ivuxolimab in advanced cancers. Study summary: Ivuxolimab was administered intravenously to patients at 0.01 to 10 mg/kg every 2 weeks. Dose-escalation patients were diagnosed with hepatocellular carcinoma, melanoma, renal cell cancer or head and neck cancer. Three partial responders included one hepatocellular carcinoma patient and two cutaneous melanoma patients.

Germline V lookup: CDR1 LNHDA, CDR2 SQIVND (reference sequence). V shed 5 bases, J shed 3 bases, and the junction held 6 bases outside the gene matches. This CDR3 region has 16 residues. Assay used: immunoSEQ multiplex PCR; TCRdb lists only in-frame clones, some missing. The sample lists 74,000 or so clones, around 93% occurring once. The rearrangement links TRBV19 to TRBJ2-1; 11 positions agree with TRBD2. Specimen: CD4+ or CD8+ T cells sorted from blood, collected in a trial of the OX40 agonist ivuxolimab. This TCR derives from an adult with an advanced solid tumor such as melanoma, head and neck, liver or kidney cancer. The CDR3 DNA follows: TGTGCCAGTAGTGCGCTAGCGGGGGGCCTCTACAATGAGCAGTTCTTC. Its protein product is CASSALAGGLYNEQFF. Together with reference TRBV19 and TRBJ2-1, the CDR3 gives the full variable domain: DGGITQSPKYLFRKEGQNVTLSCEQNLNHDAMYWYRQDPGQGLRLIYYSQIVNDFQKGDIAEGYSVSREKKESFPLTVTSAQKNPTAFYLCASSALAGGLYNEQFFGPGTRLTVL.